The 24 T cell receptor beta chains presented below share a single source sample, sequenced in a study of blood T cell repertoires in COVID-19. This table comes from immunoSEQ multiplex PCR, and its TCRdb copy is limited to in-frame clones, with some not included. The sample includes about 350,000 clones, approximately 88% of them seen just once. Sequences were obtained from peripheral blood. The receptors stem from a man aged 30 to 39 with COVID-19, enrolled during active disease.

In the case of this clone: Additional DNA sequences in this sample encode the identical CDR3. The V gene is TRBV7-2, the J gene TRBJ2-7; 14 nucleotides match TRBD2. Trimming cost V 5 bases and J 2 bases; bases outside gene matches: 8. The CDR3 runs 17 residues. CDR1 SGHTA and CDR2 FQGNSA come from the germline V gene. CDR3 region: CASSLQGLAGDPYEQYF. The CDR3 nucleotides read TGTGCCAGCAGCCTTCAGGGACTAGCGGGGGATCCCTACGAGCAGTACTTC.

The CDR3 reads CATSPGTARSEQYF. The CDR3 DNA sequence: TGTGCCACCTCCCCCGGGACAGCCAGGTCCGAGCAGTACTTC. The chain carries TRBV5-5 and TRBJ2-7, with 7 bases that match TRBD1. J gave up 6 bases and V 9 bases, and 15 bases lay outside the gene matches. Germline V CDR1 and CDR2: SGHKS, YYEKEE (reference sequence). CDR3 size: 14 residues.

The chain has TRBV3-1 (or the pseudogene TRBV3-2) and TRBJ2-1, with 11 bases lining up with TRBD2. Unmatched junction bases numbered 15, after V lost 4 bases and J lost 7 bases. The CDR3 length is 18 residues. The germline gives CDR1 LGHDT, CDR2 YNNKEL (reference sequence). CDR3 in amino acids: CASSPGLAVNPSGNEQFF. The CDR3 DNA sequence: TGTGCCAGCAGCCCGGGACTAGCGGTTAATCCTAGCGGGAATGAGCAGTTCTTC.

CDR3 DNA sequence: TGTGCCAGCAGCCCAGCCCCGGCCAGCGGGAGGTTATACGAGCAGTACTTC. Protein sequence: CASSPAPASGRLYEQYF. The chain joins TRBV6-2 or TRBV6-3 to TRBJ2-7; 9 bases are a match to TRBD2. The germline gives CDR1 MNHEY, CDR2 SVGEGT. There are 17 residues in the CDR3. V lost 6 bases, J lost 4 bases, and 16 bases stayed unmatched.

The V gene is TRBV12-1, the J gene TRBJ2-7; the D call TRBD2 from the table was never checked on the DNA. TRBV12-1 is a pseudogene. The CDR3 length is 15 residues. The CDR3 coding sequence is TGTGCCAGCAGCTTTGAGTCCGGGGACTCCTACGAGCAGTACTTC. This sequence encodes CASSFESGDSYEQYF.

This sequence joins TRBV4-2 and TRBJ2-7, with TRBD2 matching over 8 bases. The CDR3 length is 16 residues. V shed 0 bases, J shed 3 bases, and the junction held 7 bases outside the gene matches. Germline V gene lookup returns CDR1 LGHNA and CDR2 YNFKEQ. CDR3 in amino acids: CASSQDTGGRNYEQYF. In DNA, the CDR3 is TGTGCCAGCAGCCAAGACACGGGAGGGAGGAACTACGAGCAGTACTTC.

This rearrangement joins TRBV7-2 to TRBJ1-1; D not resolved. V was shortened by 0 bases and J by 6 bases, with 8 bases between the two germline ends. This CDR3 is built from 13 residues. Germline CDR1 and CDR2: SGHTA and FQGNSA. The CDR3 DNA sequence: TGTGCCAGCAGCTTAGCTGGAGTAGCTGAAGCTTTCTTT. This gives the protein CASSLAGVAEAFF.

This chain's CDR3 is CASSSRDRGGTGELFF. CDR3 DNA sequence: TGTGCCAGCAGTTCCCGGGACAGGGGTGGTACCGGGGAGCTGTTTTTT. The chain joins TRBV28 to TRBJ2-2, with 10 bases that match TRBD1. This CDR3 has 16 residues. V lost 4 bases and J lost 5; bases outside the gene matches: 7. CDR1 is MDHEN and CDR2 is SYDVKM in the germline V gene.

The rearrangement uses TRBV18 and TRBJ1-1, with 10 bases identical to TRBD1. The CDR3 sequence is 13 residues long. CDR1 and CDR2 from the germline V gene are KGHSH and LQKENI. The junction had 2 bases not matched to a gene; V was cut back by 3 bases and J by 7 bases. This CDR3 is CASSPGTGVEAFF. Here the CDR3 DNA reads TGTGCCAGCTCACCCGGGACAGGGGTTGAAGCTTTCTTT. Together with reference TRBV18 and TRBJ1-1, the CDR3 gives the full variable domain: NAGVMQNPRHLVRRRGQEARLRCSPMKGHSHVYWYRQLPEEGLKFMVYLQKENIIDESGMPKERFSAEFPKEGPSILRIQQVVRGDSAAYFCASSPGTGVEAFFGQGTRLTVV.

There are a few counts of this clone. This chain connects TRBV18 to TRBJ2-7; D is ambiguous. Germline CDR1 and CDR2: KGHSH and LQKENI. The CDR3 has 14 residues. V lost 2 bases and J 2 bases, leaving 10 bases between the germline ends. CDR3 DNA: TGTGCCAGCTCACCATGGATTGAGGCCTACGAGCAGTACTTC. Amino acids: CASSPWIEAYEQYF.

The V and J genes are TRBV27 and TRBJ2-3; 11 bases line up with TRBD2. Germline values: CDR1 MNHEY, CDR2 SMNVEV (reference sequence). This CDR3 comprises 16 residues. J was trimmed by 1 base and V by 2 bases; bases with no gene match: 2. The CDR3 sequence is CASSLLLAGGTDTQYF. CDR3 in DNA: TGTGCCAGCAGTTTACTACTAGCGGGAGGCACAGATACGCAGTATTTT.

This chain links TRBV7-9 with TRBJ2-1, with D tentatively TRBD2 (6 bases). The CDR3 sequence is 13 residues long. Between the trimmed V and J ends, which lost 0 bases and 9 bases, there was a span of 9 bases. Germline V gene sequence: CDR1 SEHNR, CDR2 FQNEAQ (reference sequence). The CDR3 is CASSLAGGTEQFF. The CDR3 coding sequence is TGTGCCAGCAGCTTAGCGGGAGGTACTGAGCAGTTCTTC.

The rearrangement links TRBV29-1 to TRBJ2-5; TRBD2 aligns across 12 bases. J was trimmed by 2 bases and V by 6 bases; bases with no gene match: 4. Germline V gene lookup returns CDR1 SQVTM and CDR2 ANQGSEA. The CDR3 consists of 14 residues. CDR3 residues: CSVSLAGGQETQYF. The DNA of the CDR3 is TGCAGCGTATCACTAGCGGGGGGTCAAGAGACCCAGTACTTC.

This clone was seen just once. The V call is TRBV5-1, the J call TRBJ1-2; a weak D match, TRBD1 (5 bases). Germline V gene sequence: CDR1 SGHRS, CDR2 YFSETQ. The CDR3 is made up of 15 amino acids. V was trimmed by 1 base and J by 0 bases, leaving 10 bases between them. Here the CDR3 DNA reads TGCGCCAGCAGCTTGACGACAGCATCTAACTATGGCTACACCTTC. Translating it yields CASSLTTASNYGYTF.

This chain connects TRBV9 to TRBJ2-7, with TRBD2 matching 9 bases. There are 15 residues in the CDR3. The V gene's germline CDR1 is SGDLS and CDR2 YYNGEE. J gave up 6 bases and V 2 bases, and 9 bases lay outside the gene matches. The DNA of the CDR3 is TGTGCCAGCAGCGTGGGGGCGGGAGGGTTTGGCGAGCAGTACTTC. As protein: CASSVGAGGFGEQYF.

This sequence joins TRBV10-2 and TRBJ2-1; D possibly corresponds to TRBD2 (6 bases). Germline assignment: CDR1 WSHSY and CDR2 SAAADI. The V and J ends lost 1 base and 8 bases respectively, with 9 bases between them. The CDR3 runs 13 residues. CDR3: CASSEFSSDEQFF. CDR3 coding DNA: TGCGCCAGCAGTGAGTTCTCTAGCGATGAGCAGTTCTTC.

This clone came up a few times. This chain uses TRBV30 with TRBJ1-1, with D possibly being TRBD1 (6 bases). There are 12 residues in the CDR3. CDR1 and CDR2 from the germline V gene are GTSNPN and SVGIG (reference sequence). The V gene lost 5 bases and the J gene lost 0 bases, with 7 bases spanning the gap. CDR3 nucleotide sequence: TGTGCCTGGGGACAGTTGAACACTGAAGCTTTCTTT. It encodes CAWGQLNTEAFF.

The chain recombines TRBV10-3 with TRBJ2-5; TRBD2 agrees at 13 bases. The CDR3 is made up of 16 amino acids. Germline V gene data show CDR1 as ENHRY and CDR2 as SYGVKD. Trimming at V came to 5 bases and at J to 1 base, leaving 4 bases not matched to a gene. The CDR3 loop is CAISSRTSGGQETQYF. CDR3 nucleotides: TGTGCCATCAGTTCTAGGACTAGCGGGGGCCAAGAGACCCAGTACTTC.

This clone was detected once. The CDR3 protein is CASRFFIAGPADTQYF. DNA of the CDR3: TGTGCCAGCAGGTTTTTTATCGCGGGACCAGCAGATACGCAGTATTTT. The J gene is TRBJ2-3, the V gene TRBV7-9; D is possibly TRBD2 (6 bases). V lost 6 bases and J lost 4, with 20 bases in between. From germline, CDR1 is SEHNR and CDR2 FQNEAQ (reference sequence). The CDR3 contains 16 residues.

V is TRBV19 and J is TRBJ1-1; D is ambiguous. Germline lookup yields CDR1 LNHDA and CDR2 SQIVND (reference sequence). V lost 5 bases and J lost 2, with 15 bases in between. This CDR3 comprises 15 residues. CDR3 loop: CASSLRAGVNTEAFF. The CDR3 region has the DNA TGTGCCAGTAGTCTCCGGGCGGGAGTTAACACTGAAGCTTTCTTT. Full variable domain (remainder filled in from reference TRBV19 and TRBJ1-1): DGGITQSPKYLFRKEGQNVTLSCEQNLNHDAMYWYRQDPGQGLRLIYYSQIVNDFQKGDIAEGYSVSREKKESFPLTVTSAQKNPTAFYLCASSLRAGVNTEAFFGQGTRLTVV.

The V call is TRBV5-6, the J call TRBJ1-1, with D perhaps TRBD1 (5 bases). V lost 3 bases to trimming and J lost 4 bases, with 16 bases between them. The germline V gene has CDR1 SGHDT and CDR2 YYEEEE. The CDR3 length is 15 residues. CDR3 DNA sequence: TGTGCCAGCAGCTCTACCGACACAGGTCCCACTGAAGCTTTCTTT. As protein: CASSSTDTGPTEAFF. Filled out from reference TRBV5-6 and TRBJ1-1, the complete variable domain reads DAGVTQSPTHLIKTRGQQVTLRCSPKSGHDTVSWYQQALGQGPQFIFQYYEEEERQRGNFPDRFSGHQFPNYSSELNVNALLLGDSALYLCASSSTDTGPTEAFFGQGTRLTVV.

CDR3 in DNA: TGTGCCAGCACCCGCTGGGGGGGGGAAACTAATGAAAAACTGTTTTTT. This sequence encodes CASTRWGGETNEKLFF. The rearrangement links TRBV28 to TRBJ1-4; a weak D match, TRBD1 (5 bases). The ends were cut back, 7 bases at V and 1 base at J, with 16 bases in the middle. The CDR3 length is 16 residues. Germline V gives CDR1 MDHEN, CDR2 SYDVKM. The whole variable domain, remainder taken from reference TRBV28 and TRBJ1-4, is DVKVTQSSRYLVKRTGEKVFLECVQDMDHENMFWYRQDPGLGLRLIYFSYDVKMKEKGDIPEGYSVSREKKERFSLILESASTNQTSMYLCASTRWGGETNEKLFFGSGTQLSVL.

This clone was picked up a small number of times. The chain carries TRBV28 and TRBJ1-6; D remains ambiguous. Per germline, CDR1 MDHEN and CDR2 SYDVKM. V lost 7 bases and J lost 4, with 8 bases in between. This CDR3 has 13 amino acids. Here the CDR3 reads CASKGSYNSPLHF. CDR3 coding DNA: TGTGCCAGCAAAGGGAGTTATAATTCACCCCTCCACTTT.

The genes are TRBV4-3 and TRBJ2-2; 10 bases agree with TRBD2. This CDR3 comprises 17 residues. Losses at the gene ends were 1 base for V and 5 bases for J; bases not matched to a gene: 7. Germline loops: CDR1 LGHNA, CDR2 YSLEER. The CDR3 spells CASSQVRLAGVTGELFF. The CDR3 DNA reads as TGCGCCAGCAGCCAAGTCCGCCTAGCGGGGGTAACCGGGGAGCTGTTTTTT.